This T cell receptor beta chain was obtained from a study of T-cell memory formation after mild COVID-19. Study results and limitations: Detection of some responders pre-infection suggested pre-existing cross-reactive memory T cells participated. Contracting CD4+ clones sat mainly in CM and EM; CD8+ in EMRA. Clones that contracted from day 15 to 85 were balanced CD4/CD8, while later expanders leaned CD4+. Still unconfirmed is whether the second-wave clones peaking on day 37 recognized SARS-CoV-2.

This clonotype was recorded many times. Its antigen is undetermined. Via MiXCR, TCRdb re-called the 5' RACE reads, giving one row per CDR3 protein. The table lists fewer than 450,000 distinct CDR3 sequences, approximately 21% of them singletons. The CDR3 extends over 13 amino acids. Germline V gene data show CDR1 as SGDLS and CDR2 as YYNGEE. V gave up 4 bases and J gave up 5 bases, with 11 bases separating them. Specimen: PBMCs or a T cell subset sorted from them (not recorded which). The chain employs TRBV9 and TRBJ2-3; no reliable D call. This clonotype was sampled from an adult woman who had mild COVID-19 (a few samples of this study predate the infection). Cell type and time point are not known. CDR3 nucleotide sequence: TGTGCCAGCAGCCCCGGATCGCTAGATACGCAGTATTTT. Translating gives CASSPGSLDTQYF.